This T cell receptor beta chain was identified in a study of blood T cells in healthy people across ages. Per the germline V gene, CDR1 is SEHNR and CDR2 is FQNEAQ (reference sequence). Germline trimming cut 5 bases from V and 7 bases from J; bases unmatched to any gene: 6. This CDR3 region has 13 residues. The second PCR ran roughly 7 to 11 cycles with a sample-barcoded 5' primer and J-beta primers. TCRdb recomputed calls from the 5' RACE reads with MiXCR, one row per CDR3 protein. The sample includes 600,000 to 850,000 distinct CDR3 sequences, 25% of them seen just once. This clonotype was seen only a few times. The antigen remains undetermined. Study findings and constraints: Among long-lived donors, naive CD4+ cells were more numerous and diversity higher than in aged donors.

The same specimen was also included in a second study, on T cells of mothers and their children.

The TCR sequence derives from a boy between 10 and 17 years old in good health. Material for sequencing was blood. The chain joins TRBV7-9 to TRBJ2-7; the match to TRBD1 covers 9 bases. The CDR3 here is CASSGWTGEEQYF. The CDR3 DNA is TGTGCCAGCAGCGGATGGACAGGGGAAGAGCAGTACTTC.